Shown below are 25 T cell receptor beta chains from a single sample sequenced in a study of T cell repertoires in cytomegalovirus infection. Using its own MiXCR run on the reads, TCRdb lists one record per CDR3 protein. The sample lists 140,000 to 150,000 distinct CDR3 sequences, roughly 32% occurring once. These receptors' targets are unknown. Sequenced material: CD8+ T cells from cultured PBMCs, taken from culture after CMV antigen stimulation. These TCRs come from a human donor in good health (CMV status not recorded). Some clones in this sample may be carry-over from other donors' samples.

The chain has TRBV6-5 and TRBJ1-6; 8 bases are shared with TRBD1. Trimming removed 0 bases from V and 11 bases from J; junction bases left unmatched: 9. This CDR3 has 16 amino acids. Germline values: CDR1 MNHEY, CDR2 SVGAGI. The CDR3 loop reads CASSYSDRAWGAPLHF. CDR3 coding DNA: TGTGCCAGCAGTTACTCGGACAGGGCGTGGGGGGCACCCCTCCACTTT.

In its sample, this clonotype was seen many times. V is TRBV6-6 and J is TRBJ1-6; 8 bases fit TRBD1. The CDR3 length is 14 residues. Per germline, CDR1 MNHNY and CDR2 SVGAGI (reference sequence). The V and J ends lost 6 bases and 8 bases, in that order; junction bases with no gene match: 6. The CDR3 loop reads CASSAQGEDSPLHF. The CDR3 region has the DNA TGTGCCAGCAGCGCACAGGGGGAGGATTCACCCCTCCACTTT.

The sample holds many counts of this clonotype. The genes are TRBV6-4 and TRBJ1-6, with TRBD1 matching over 7 bases. In germline, CDR1 is MRHNA, CDR2 SNTAGT. Trimming cost V 5 bases and J 4 bases; bases outside gene matches: 2. The CDR3 has 14 amino acids. This chain's CDR3 is CASSRTGYNSPLHF. The CDR3 region has the DNA TGTGCCAGCAGTAGGACAGGTTATAATTCACCCCTCCACTTT.

The chain carries TRBV12-3 or TRBV12-4 and TRBJ2-7, with D possibly TRBD1 on 7 matching bases. This CDR3 is built from 14 residues. The V gene lost 5 bases and the J gene lost 4 bases, with 15 bases spanning the gap. CDR3 sequence reads: CASSGYRGGYEQYF. CDR3 DNA: TGTGCCAGCAGTGGGTACAGGGGAGGATACGAGCAGTACTTC.

At least ten counts were recorded for this clonotype. The chain employs TRBV6-5 and TRBJ2-3; D not resolved. V lost 10 bases and J lost 7, with 12 bases in between. The germline CDR1 and CDR2 sequences are MNHEY and SVGAGI. CDR3 size: 11 residues. The CDR3: CATYYSNTQYF. DNA for the CDR3: TGTGCCACTTACTATTCGAATACGCAGTATTTT.

This clonotype was seen only a few times. The chain uses TRBV7-2 and TRBJ2-3; 10 nucleotides align to TRBD2. The CDR3 has 17 residues. V was clipped by 4 bases and J by 2 bases; unmatched bases: 9. Germline-derived CDR1 and CDR2 are SGHTA and FQGNSA. In DNA form, the CDR3 reads TGTGCCAGCAGCTCGACGGGAGCGGGGGGGAACACAGATACGCAGTATTTT. This sequence encodes CASSSTGAGGNTDTQYF.

This clonotype occurred a few times. The V and J genes are TRBV24-1 and TRBJ2-1; 9 bases are shared with TRBD2. The CDR3 extends over 16 amino acids. V trimming: 3 bases; J trimming: 3 bases; junction bases outside the gene matches: 5. Germline V gene data show CDR1 as KGHDR and CDR2 as SFDVKD. In DNA, the CDR3 is TGTGCCACCAGTGATCGGGCTAGCGGGGACTACAATGAGCAGTTCTTC. It encodes CATSDRASGDYNEQFF.

This clonotype has just a few counts. This chain uses TRBV12-3 or TRBV12-4 with TRBJ2-7; 8 bases are a match to TRBD1. This CDR3 region has 15 residues. After removal of 4 bases from V and 2 bases from J, the junction contained 7 bases not matched to a gene. In nucleotides, the CDR3 is TGTGCCAGCAGTTGGCGACAGGGGACGACCTACGAGCAGTACTTC. This encodes CASSWRQGTTYEQYF.

There are a few counts of this clonotype. V and J are TRBV2 and TRBJ2-2; D is unclear. The germline V and J ends were trimmed by 9 bases and 7 bases, with 21 bases remaining between them. CDR3 length: 15 residues. Germline CDR1 is SNHLY and CDR2 is FYNNEI. CDR3 amino acids: CASLSPNTAIGELFF. CDR3 nucleotides: TGTGCCAGTCTATCACCAAACACGGCCATCGGGGAGCTGTTTTTT.

The chain employs TRBV19 and TRBJ1-5, with D uncertain. The germline gives CDR1 LNHDA, CDR2 SQIVND (reference sequence). V dropped 7 bases and J dropped 9 bases, with 16 bases sitting between them. The CDR3 is 13 amino acids. The CDR3 is CASTPMALGPQHF. In DNA, the CDR3 is TGTGCCAGTACCCCAATGGCCCTAGGGCCCCAGCATTTT. Together with reference TRBV19 and TRBJ1-5, the CDR3 gives the full variable domain: DGGITQSPKYLFRKEGQNVTLSCEQNLNHDAMYWYRQDPGQGLRLIYYSQIVNDFQKGDIAEGYSVSREKKESFPLTVTSAQKNPTAFYLCASTPMALGPQHFGDGTRLSIL.

This clonotype has more than one count but fewer than ten. CDR3 sequence (DNA): TGTGCCAGCAGCTCGCACCATCTCCGGGGGGGGAATGAGCAGTTCTTC. Translated: CASSSHHLRGGNEQFF. The chain links TRBV7-8 to TRBJ2-1, with TRBD2 identical over 8 bases. The CDR3 runs 16 residues. Germline CDR1 and CDR2: SGHVS and FQNEAQ. Trimming removed 4 bases from V and 7 bases from J; junction bases left unmatched: 12.

V and J are TRBV2 and TRBJ2-3; 11 bases are a match to TRBD2. Trimming cost V 6 bases and J 2 bases; bases outside gene matches: 7. Germline V gene sequence: CDR1 SNHLY, CDR2 FYNNEI. This CDR3 is built from 16 residues. The CDR3 region is CASSVPGLADTDTQYF. CDR3 nucleotide sequence: TGTGCCAGCAGCGTCCCGGGACTAGCGGACACAGATACGCAGTATTTT.

Ten or more counts support this clonotype. The chain uses TRBV28 and TRBJ1-6; no firm D call. Trimming left V 10 bases short and J 14 bases short, with 21 bases between. Germline-derived CDR1 and CDR2 are MDHEN and SYDVKM. The CDR3 spans 13 residues. The CDR3 DNA reads TGTGCCACGAAACGGGAAAGTTACGTGGCCCTCCACTTT. Protein: CATKRESYVALHF.

V gene TRBV11-3 combines with J gene TRBJ2-3, with TRBD1 as a possible D gene (5 bases). The ends were cut back, 7 bases at V and 2 bases at J, with 7 bases in the middle. The CDR3 totals 12 residues. The germline V gene encodes CDR1 SGHNT and CDR2 YENEEA. The CDR3 nucleotides are TGTGCCAGCAAGGGGATCACAGATACGCAGTATTTT. This encodes CASKGITDTQYF.

The rearrangement links TRBV29-1 to TRBJ1-1; weak D call: TRBD1 (6 bases). V lost 6 bases and J 5 bases, leaving 10 bases between the germline ends. The germline V gene has CDR1 SQVTM and CDR2 ANQGSEA. There are 11 residues in the CDR3. Here the CDR3 reads CSVYTGTEAFF. The CDR3 region has the DNA TGCAGCGTATACACAGGGACTGAAGCTTTCTTT.

The J gene is TRBJ1-1, the V gene TRBV7-9; D is unclear. The CDR3 is made up of 11 amino acids. Germline lookup yields CDR1 SEHNR and CDR2 FQNEAQ (reference sequence). Between the trimmed V and J ends, which lost 8 bases and 4 bases, there was a span of 8 bases. CDR3 sequence reads: CASSAGTEAFF. DNA of the CDR3: TGTGCCAGCTCCGCGGGCACTGAAGCTTTCTTT.

This clonotype has just a few counts. The gene calls are TRBV12-3 or TRBV12-4 and TRBJ2-1; 11 positions match TRBD2. The CDR3 has 15 amino acids. V shed 4 bases, J shed 4 bases, and the junction held 3 bases outside the gene matches. The CDR3 coding sequence is TGTGCCAGCAGTTATCTAGCGGGGGGTTACAATGAGCAGTTCTTC. Translation gives CASSYLAGGYNEQFF.

This chain joins TRBV13 and TRBJ2-5; 11 bases match TRBD1. J was trimmed by 1 base and V by 5 bases; bases with no gene match: 15. The CDR3 extends over 19 amino acids. Germline CDR1 and CDR2: PRHDT and FYEKMQ (reference sequence). CDR3 loop: CASSLNLDRGPHFQETQYF. The CDR3 nucleotides read TGTGCCAGCAGCCTAAACCTGGACAGGGGGCCCCACTTCCAAGAGACCCAGTACTTC.

This clonotype showed up just a few times. The genes are TRBV7-9 and TRBJ1-1; TRBD1 aligns across 8 bases. The CDR3 is 13 residues long. Germline V gene data show CDR1 as SEHNR and CDR2 as FQNEAQ (reference sequence). The V and J ends lost 11 bases and 4 bases, in that order; junction bases with no gene match: 9. CDR3 in amino acids: CAVQQGGGTEAFF. The CDR3 bases are TGTGCCGTTCAACAGGGGGGAGGCACTGAAGCTTTCTTT.

The chain combines TRBV28 with TRBJ2-1; no firm D call. V was shortened by 6 bases and J by 3 bases, with 18 bases between the two germline ends. The CDR3 runs to 16 residues. In germline, CDR1 is MDHEN, CDR2 SYDVKM. Here the CDR3 DNA reads TGTGCCAGCAGCAGACCCGACGAGGTCAGCTACAATGAGCAGTTCTTC. It translates to CASSRPDEVSYNEQFF.

The chain uses TRBV7-4 and TRBJ1-4, with TRBD1 identical over 9 bases. Per germline, CDR1 SGHVT and CDR2 SQSDAQ. V lost 7 bases, J lost 4 bases, and 7 bases stayed unmatched. This CDR3 contains 15 residues. The CDR3, as DNA: TGTGCCAGCAAAACGCCGGGACAGGGTAATGAAAAACTGTTTTTT. Translated, it gives CASKTPGQGNEKLFF.

This clonotype appeared a few times. The chain couples TRBV2 to TRBJ2-4; TRBD2 matches at 11 bases. This CDR3 region has 15 residues. Germline assignment: CDR1 SNHLY and CDR2 FYNNEI. The V and J ends lost 6 bases and 8 bases, in that order; junction bases with no gene match: 9. The CDR3 nucleotides are TGTGCCAGCAGACGGGGGACTAGCGGCACTCACATTCAGTACTTC. Its translation: CASRRGTSGTHIQYF.

This clonotype was counted between two and nine times. The V and J genes are TRBV11-2 and TRBJ1-1; no clear D. With 6 bases removed from V and 6 bases from J, the gap between germline ends came to 14 bases. CDR3 length: 13 residues. CDR1 is SGHAT, CDR2 FQNNGV, per germline. CDR3 residues: CASRRESTPEAFF. CDR3 DNA sequence: TGTGCCAGCAGACGGGAGTCTACGCCTGAAGCTTTCTTT.

This clonotype turned up a few times. V is TRBV6-5 and J is TRBJ1-5; weak D call: TRBD1 (5 bases). CDR3 length equals 15 residues. V lost 6 bases to trimming and J lost 0 bases, with 12 bases between them. Germline V gene lookup returns CDR1 MNHEY and CDR2 SVGAGI. In DNA, the CDR3 is TGTGCCAGCAGCCCGGGACTGCTTAGCAATCAGCCCCAGCATTTT. Translating gives CASSPGLLSNQPQHF.

This rearrangement joins TRBV20-1 to TRBJ2-3; no clear D. This CDR3 contains 16 residues. Trimming left V 5 bases short and J 2 bases short, with 20 bases between. Germline CDR1 DFQATT, CDR2 SNEGSKA (reference sequence). This chain's CDR3 is CSADDLLHGDTDTQYF. The CDR3 DNA sequence: TGCAGTGCTGACGACCTACTCCACGGTGACACAGATACGCAGTATTTT.